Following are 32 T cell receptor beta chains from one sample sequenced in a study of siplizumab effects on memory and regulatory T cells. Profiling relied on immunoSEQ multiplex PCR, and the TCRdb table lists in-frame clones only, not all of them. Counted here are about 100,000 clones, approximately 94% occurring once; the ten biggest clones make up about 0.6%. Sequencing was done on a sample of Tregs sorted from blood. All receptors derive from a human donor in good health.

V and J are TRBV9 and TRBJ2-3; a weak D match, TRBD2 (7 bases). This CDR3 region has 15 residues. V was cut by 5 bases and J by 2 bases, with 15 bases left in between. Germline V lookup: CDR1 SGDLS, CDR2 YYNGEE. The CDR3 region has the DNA TGTGCCAGCAGTAGGGGGGCGGGAGCCACAGATACGCAGTATTTT. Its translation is CASSRGAGATDTQYF.

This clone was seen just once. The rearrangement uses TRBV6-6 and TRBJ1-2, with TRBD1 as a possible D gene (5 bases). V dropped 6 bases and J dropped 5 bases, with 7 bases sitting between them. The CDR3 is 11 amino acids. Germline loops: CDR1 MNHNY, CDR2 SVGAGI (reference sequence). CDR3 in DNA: TGTGCCAGCAGCGAGGGGTATGGCTACACCTTC. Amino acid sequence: CASSEGYGYTF.

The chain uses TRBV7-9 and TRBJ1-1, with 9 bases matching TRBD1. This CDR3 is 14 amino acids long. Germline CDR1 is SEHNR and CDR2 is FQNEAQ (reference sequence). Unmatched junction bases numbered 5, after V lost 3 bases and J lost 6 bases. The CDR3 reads CASSFFTGGSEAFF. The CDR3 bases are TGTGCCAGCAGCTTCTTTACAGGGGGCTCTGAAGCTTTCTTT.

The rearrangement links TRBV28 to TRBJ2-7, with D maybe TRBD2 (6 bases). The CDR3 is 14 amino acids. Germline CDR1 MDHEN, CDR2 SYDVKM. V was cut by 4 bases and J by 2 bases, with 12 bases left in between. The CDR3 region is CASSYSGPAYEQYF. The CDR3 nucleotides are TGTGCCAGCAGTTATAGCGGCCCAGCCTACGAGCAGTACTTC. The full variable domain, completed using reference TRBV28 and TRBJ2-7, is DVKVTQSSRYLVKRTGEKVFLECVQDMDHENMFWYRQDPGLGLRLIYFSYDVKMKEKGDIPEGYSVSREKKERFSLILESASTNQTSMYLCASSYSGPAYEQYFGPGTRLTVT.

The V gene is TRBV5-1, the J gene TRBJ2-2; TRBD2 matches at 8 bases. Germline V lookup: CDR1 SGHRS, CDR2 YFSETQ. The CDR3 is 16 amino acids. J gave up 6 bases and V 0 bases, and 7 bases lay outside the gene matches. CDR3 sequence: CASSLALVGRAGELFF. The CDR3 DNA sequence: TGCGCCAGCAGCTTGGCCTTAGTCGGGAGGGCCGGGGAGCTGTTTTTT.

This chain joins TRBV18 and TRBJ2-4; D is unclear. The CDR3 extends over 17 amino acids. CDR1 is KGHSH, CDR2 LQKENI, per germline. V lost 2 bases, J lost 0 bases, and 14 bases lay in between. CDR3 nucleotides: TGTGCCAGCTCACCAGGGCCACCACTTTTAGCCAAAAACATTCAGTACTTC. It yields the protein CASSPGPPLLAKNIQYF. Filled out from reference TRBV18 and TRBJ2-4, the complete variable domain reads NAGVMQNPRHLVRRRGQEARLRCSPMKGHSHVYWYRQLPEEGLKFMVYLQKENIIDESGMPKERFSAEFPKEGPSILRIQQVVRGDSAAYFCASSPGPPLLAKNIQYFGAGTRLSVL.

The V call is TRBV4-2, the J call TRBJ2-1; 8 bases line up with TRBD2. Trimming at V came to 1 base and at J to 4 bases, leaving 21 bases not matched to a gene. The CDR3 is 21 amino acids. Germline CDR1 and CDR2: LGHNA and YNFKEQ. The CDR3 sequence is CASSQGGGGWPGTQFYNEQFF. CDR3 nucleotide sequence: TGTGCCAGCAGCCAAGGAGGCGGGGGGTGGCCCGGGACTCAATTTTACAATGAGCAGTTCTTC.

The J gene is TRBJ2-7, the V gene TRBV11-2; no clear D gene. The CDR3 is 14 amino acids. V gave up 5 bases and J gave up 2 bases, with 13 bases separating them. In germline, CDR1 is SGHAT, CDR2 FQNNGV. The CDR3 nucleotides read TGTGCCAGCAGCCAGATGCCGTCGGCCTACGAGCAGTACTTC. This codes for CASSQMPSAYEQYF.

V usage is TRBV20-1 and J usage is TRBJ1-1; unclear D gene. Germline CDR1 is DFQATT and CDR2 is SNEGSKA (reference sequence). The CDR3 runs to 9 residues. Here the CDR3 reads CRSLREAFF. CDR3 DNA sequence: TGCAGATCCTTAAGAGAAGCTTTCTTT.

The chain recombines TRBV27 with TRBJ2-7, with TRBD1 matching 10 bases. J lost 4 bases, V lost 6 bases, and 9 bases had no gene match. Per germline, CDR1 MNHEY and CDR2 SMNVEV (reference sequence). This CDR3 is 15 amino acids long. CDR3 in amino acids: CASRGTGEGAYEQYF. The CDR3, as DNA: TGTGCCAGCAGGGGGACAGGGGAAGGGGCATACGAGCAGTACTTC.

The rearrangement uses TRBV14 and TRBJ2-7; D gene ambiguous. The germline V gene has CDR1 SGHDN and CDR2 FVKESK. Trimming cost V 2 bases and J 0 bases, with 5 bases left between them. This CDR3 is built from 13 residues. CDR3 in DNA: TGTGCCAGCAGCCAAATAAGCTCCTACGAGCAGTACTTC. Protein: CASSQISSYEQYF.

CDR3 loop: CASSYVASNEQFF. CDR3 in DNA: TGTGCCAGCAGTTATGTCGCTAGCAATGAGCAGTTCTTC. This rearrangement joins TRBV27 to TRBJ2-1; D ambiguous. The CDR3 length is 13 residues. Per the germline V gene, CDR1 is MNHEY and CDR2 is SMNVEV (reference sequence). The V and J ends lost 4 bases and 6 bases respectively, with 10 bases between them.

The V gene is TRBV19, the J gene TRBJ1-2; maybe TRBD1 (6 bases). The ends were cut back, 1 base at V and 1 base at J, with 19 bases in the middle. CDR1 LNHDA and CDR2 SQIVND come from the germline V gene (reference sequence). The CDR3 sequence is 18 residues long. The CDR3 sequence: CASSIVWAGRGGNYGYTF. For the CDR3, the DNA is TGTGCCAGTAGTATAGTCTGGGCAGGAAGAGGGGGTAACTATGGCTACACCTTC.

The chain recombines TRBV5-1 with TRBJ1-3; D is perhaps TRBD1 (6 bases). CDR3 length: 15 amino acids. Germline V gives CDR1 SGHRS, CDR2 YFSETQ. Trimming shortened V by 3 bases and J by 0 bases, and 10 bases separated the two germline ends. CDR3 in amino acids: CASSSDRISGNTIYF. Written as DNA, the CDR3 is TGCGCCAGCAGCTCTGACAGGATCTCTGGAAACACCATATATTTT.

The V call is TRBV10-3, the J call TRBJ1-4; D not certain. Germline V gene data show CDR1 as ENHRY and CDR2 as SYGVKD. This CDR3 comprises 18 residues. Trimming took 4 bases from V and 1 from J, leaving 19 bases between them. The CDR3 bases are TGTGCCATCAGTGCGGGTTTAGGCTTCGGTGGAACTAATGAAAAACTGTTTTTT. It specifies CAISAGLGFGGTNEKLFF.

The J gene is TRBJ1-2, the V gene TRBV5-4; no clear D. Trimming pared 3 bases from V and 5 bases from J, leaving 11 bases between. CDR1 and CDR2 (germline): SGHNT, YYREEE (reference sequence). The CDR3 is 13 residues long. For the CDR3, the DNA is TGTGCCAGCAGCTGGTCGACTTCTTATGGCTACACCTTC. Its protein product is CASSWSTSYGYTF.

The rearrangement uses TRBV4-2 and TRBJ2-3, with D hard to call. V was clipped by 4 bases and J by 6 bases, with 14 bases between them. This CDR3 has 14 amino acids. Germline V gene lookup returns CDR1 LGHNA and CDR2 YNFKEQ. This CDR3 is CASSRKRDSDTQYF. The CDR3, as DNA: TGTGCCAGCAGCCGGAAAAGAGATAGCGATACGCAGTATTTT.

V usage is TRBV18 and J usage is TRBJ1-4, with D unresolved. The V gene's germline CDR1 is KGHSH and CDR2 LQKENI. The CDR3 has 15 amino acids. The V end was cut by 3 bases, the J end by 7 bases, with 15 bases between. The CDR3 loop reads CASSPGGINGEKLFF. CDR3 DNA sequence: TGTGCCAGCTCACCGGGAGGAATTAACGGTGAAAAACTGTTTTTT.

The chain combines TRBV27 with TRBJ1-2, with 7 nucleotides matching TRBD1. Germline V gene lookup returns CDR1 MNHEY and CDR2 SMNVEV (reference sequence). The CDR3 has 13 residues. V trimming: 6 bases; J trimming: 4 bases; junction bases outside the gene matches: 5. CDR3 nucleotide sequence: TGTGCCAGCAGACCCGCAGGGGGCTATGGCTACACCTTC. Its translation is CASRPAGGYGYTF.

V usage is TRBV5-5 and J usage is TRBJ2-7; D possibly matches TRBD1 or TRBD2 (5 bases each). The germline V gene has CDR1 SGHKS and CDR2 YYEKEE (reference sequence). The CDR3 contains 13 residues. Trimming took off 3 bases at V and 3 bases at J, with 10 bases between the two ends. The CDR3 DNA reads TGTGCCAGCAGCTCGGGGCCTTACTACGAGCAGTACTTC. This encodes CASSSGPYYEQYF.

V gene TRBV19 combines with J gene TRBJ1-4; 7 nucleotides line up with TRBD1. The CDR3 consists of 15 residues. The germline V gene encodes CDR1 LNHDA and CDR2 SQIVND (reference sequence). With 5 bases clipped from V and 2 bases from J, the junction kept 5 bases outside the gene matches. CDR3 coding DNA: TGTGCCAGTAGTCCCAAGGGGGCGACTAATGAAAAACTGTTTTTT. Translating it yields CASSPKGATNEKLFF.

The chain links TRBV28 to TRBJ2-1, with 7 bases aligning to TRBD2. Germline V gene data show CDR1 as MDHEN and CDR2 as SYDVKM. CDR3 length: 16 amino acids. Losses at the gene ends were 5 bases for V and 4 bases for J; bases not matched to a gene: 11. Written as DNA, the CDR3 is TGTGCCAGCAGTCCCCCCCAGCGGGGTTGGTACAATGAGCAGTTCTTC. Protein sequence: CASSPPQRGWYNEQFF.

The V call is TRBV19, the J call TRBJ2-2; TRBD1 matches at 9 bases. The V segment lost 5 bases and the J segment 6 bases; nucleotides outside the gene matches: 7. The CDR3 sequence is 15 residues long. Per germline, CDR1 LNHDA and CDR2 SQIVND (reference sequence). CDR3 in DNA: TGTGCCAGTAGTCCCCGGGACAGGGTTGCCGGGGAGCTGTTTTTT. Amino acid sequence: CASSPRDRVAGELFF.

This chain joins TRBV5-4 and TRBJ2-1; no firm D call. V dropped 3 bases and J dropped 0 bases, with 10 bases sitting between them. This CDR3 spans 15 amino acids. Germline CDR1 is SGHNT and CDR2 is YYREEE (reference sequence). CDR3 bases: TGTGCCAGCAGCTCCACAAGGAGCTCCTACAATGAGCAGTTCTTC. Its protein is CASSSTRSSYNEQFF.

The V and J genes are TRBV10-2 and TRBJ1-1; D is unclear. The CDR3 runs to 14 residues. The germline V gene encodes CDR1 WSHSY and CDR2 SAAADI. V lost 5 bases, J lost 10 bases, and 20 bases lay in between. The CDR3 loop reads CASSNPRDSKGAFF. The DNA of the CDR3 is TGCGCCAGCAGTAATCCCCGGGATTCCAAAGGAGCTTTCTTT.

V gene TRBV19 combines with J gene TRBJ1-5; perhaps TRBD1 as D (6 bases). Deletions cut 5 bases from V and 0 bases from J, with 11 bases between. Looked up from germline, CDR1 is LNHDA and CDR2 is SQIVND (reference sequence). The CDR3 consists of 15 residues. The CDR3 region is CASSGGHNSNQPQHF. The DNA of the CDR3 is TGTGCCAGTAGTGGGGGCCATAATAGCAATCAGCCCCAGCATTTT.

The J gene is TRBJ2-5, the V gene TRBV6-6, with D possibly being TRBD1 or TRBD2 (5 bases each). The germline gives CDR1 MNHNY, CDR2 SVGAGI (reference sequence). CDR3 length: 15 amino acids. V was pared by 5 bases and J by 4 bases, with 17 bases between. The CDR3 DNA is TGTGCCAGCAGTAACACGGGACCCCGGGGAGAGACCCAGTACTTC. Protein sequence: CASSNTGPRGETQYF.

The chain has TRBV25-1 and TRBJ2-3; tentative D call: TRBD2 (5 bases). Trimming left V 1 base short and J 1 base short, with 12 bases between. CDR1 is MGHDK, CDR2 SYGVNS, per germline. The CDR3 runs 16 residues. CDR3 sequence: CASSELRGYGTDTQYF. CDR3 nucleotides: TGTGCCAGCAGTGAATTGAGAGGGTACGGCACAGATACGCAGTATTTT.

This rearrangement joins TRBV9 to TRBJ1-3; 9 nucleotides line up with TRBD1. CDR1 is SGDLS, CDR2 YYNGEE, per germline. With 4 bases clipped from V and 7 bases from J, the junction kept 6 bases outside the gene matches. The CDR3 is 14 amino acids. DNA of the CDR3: TGTGCCAGCAGCCAACCCGGGACAGGGAACACCATATATTTT. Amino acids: CASSQPGTGNTIYF.

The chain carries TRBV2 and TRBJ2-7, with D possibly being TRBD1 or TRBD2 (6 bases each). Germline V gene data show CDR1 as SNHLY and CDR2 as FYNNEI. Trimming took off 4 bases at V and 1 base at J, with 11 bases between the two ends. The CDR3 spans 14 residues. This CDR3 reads CASSAWGASYEQYF. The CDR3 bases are TGTGCCAGCAGTGCTTGGGGGGCTTCCTACGAGCAGTACTTC.

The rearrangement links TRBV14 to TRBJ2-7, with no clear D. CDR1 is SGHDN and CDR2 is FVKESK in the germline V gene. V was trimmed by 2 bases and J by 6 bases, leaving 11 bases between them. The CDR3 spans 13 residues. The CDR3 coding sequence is TGTGCCAGCAGCCAAACCGCGGTCTCCGAGCAGTACTTC. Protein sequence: CASSQTAVSEQYF.

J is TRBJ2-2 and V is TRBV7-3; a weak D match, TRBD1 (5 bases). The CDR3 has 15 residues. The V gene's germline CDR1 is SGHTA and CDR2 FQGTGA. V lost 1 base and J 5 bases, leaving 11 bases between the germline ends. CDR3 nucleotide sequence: TGTGCCAGCAGCTTAAGGGGCAGGAAGACCGGGGAGCTGTTTTTT. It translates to CASSLRGRKTGELFF.